The 10 T cell receptor beta chains reported below all come from one sample, sequenced in a study of cytomegalovirus exposure and HLA in healthy donors. Sequencing was performed with immunoSEQ multiplex PCR; in TCRdb, only in-frame clones are kept and a portion is missing. This table has around 120,000 clones, around 87% appearing once. Sequencing used PBMCs. The receptor source for this set is a woman aged 18-30 years in good health and CMV-seropositive.

The rearrangement links TRBV13 to TRBJ2-7; possible D gene TRBD2, 6 bases. Germline V lookup: CDR1 PRHDT, CDR2 FYEKMQ (reference sequence). The CDR3 is 14 residues long. The V and J ends lost 3 bases and 3 bases respectively, with 12 bases between them. The CDR3 bases are TGTGCCAGCAGCTTTGGGACTTCGGGCTACGAGCAGTACTTC. Its translation is CASSFGTSGYEQYF.

This clone has just one count. CDR3 region: CASSEASNGAYEQYF. The CDR3 DNA is TGTGCCAGCAGTGAAGCAAGTAATGGAGCCTACGAGCAGTACTTC. This chain links TRBV6-1 with TRBJ2-7; no firm D call. Germline V gene data show CDR1 as MNHNS and CDR2 as SASEGT. V was trimmed by 0 bases and J by 2 bases, leaving 11 bases between them. The CDR3 loop spans 15 amino acids.

The V call is TRBV12-1, the J call TRBJ1-2; the table's D call, TRBD1, was not checked against the DNA. TRBV12-1 is shown as a pseudogene. The CDR3 has 20 amino acids. The CDR3 nucleotides are TGTGCCAGCAGCCACCGACCGGTGGCGATGTTGTGGACAGGGGGATCTGGCTACACCTTC. This gives the protein CASSHRPVAMLWTGGSGYTF.

CDR3 sequence: CSVGTADSGNTIYF. The CDR3 nucleotides are TGCAGCGTTGGAACAGCGGACTCTGGAAACACCATATATTTT. J is TRBJ1-3 and V is TRBV29-1; D gene unclear. CDR1 is SQVTM, CDR2 ANQGSEA, per germline. The CDR3 runs to 14 residues. V shed 4 bases and J shed 0 bases, with 10 bases lying between them.

This clone was seen a few times. This rearrangement joins TRBV10-3 to TRBJ2-7; 7 nucleotides match TRBD1. This CDR3 is built from 13 residues. V lost 9 bases, J lost 6 bases, and 11 bases stayed unmatched. Germline loops: CDR1 ENHRY, CDR2 SYGVKD. The CDR3 DNA is TGTGCCATGATGAGACAGGGTTCGTCCGAGCAGTACTTC. Translating it yields CAMMRQGSSEQYF.

This clone has a handful of counts. The V call is TRBV11-3, the J call TRBJ2-5; D uncertain. This CDR3 has 14 residues. Per the germline V gene, CDR1 is SGHNT and CDR2 is YENEEA. The V end lost 6 bases, the J end lost 2 bases, and 13 bases lay between the germline ends. As DNA, the CDR3 is TGTGCCAGCAGTCCACCGTGGGCACAAGAGACCCAGTACTTC. As protein: CASSPPWAQETQYF.

DNA for the CDR3: TGCGCCAGCAGCTTCTCGGGAGGGCAGGGGTATACAACCGGGGAGCTGTTTTTT. Translating gives CASSFSGGQGYTTGELFF. The J gene is TRBJ2-2, the V gene TRBV5-1; TRBD2 matches 8 bases. CDR3 length: 18 amino acids. The germline CDR1 and CDR2 sequences are SGHRS and YFSETQ. The junction had 14 bases not matched to a gene; V was cut back by 2 bases and J by 5 bases.

The V call is TRBV5-6, the J call TRBJ1-2; unclear D gene. From germline, CDR1 is SGHDT and CDR2 YYEEEE. Trimming took 3 bases from V and 0 from J, leaving 9 bases between them. The CDR3 has 14 amino acids. The CDR3 nucleotides read TGTGCCAGCAGCTCAAGCCTTACTAACTATGGCTACACCTTC. This sequence encodes CASSSSLTNYGYTF.

The chain uses TRBV18 and TRBJ1-2; D ambiguous. Germline V gene lookup returns CDR1 KGHSH and CDR2 LQKENI. The CDR3 sequence is 16 residues long. Deletions cut 1 base from V and 4 bases from J, with 16 bases between. CDR3 coding DNA: TGTGCCAGCTCACCACAAAGGACTCGGGAGGGCTATGGCTACACCTTC. Translated: CASSPQRTREGYGYTF.

The chain is built from TRBV19 and TRBJ2-1; 8 bases match TRBD1. Germline CDR1 LNHDA, CDR2 SQIVND (reference sequence). This CDR3 contains 15 residues. Trimming removed 7 bases from V and 3 bases from J; junction bases left unmatched: 8. The CDR3 protein is CASTIRDRSYNEQFF. CDR3 bases: TGTGCCAGTACCATCCGGGACAGGAGCTACAATGAGCAGTTCTTC.